In its sample, the clone carrying this T cell receptor beta chain was seen a few times. What it recognizes is unknown. This record belongs to a study of T-cell reconstitution after alpha-beta-depleted transplantation in children. Overall study results and limits: The origin of alpha-beta T cells about two months after transplant was reportedly several hundred expanded graft clones. The study traced high day-60 TCRbeta diversity in some patients to surviving recipient T cells and thymic progenitors.

Germline V gene sequence: CDR1 DFQATT, CDR2 SNEGSKA (reference sequence). The CDR3 is 15 residues long. V dropped 1 base and J dropped 1 base, with 13 bases sitting between them. Unique molecular identifiers were incorporated when the TCRbeta library was constructed. TCRdb reprocessed the PCR reads with MiXCR, giving one entry per CDR3 protein. The sample has 700,000 to 950,000 distinct CDR3 sequences, approximately 15% seen once. V is TRBV20-1 and J is TRBJ2-5; D uncertain. This sequence originates from a male patient aged 10 to 17 who had a stem cell transplant for acute lymphoblastic leukemia, so the T cells may come from the graft donor. This specimen consisted of PBMCs, mostly from graft donor cells, obtained 360 days after TCRalphabeta/CD19-depleted stem cell transplant. The CDR3 region has the DNA TGCAGTGCTAGAGCAGCCGGAGTGAGCCAAGAGACCCAGTACTTC. Protein product: CSARAAGVSQETQYF.